This note documents a single T cell receptor (beta chain) sequence. The antigen is unknown. These data are taken from a study of cytomegalovirus exposure and HLA in healthy donors. Broader study findings: The study flagged 150 to 200 TCR beta chains as cytomegalovirus-associated.

It was with 60 Vbeta and 13 Jbeta primers that the PCR ran. As originally analysed: About 10 million of around 85 million unique TCR beta chains were shared, per a later count. Profiled with immunoSEQ multiplex PCR; TCRdb holds only in-frame clones, not every one. V and J calls plus clone size are reproduced from that table; the DNA served to infer D and trimming. The sample consists of 150,000 to 200,000 clones, 60% to 80% of them appearing once. The sample taken for sequencing was PBMCs. This TCR derives from a man aged 35-49 years in good health and CMV-seropositive.

CDR3 loop: CASSPGTGSDTQYF. CDR3 nucleotide sequence: TGCGCCAGCAGCCCTGGGACAGGGTCCGATACGCAGTATTTT. This rearrangement joins TRBV5-1 to TRBJ2-3; 9 bases line up with TRBD1. Germline values: CDR1 SGHRS, CDR2 YFSETQ. The CDR3 runs to 14 residues. The V and J ends lost 4 bases and 6 bases, in that order; junction bases with no gene match: 6.